This TCR beta chain was identified in a study of Tregs in tolerant kidney transplant recipients (dated by TCRdb to about 2019). Context from the whole study: The transplants used related donors along with nonmyeloablative bone marrow transplantation, and in the human trials mixed chimerism was transient. Before combined kidney and bone marrow transplantation, this study identified donor-specific regulatory T cells using TCRbeta sequencing and then followed those same cells after transplant.

To note about this clone: Its target antigen remains unknown. The missing CDR3 end, 3 residues past where the read stops, is filled in from the germline J gene.

For TCRbeta CDR3 sequencing, genomic DNA from the sorted cells was extracted using the QIAGEN DNeasy Blood and Tissue Kit. Through immunoSEQ, high-throughput TCRbeta CDR3 sequencing was done commercially, including PCR amplification with internal controls and bias correction. The authors' analysis ran thus. A unique productive TCRbeta sequence was defined by the CDR3 nucleotide sequence when primers matched, and otherwise by the CDR3 amino acid sequence together with the Vbeta and Jbeta genes. Sorting error was corrected by removing sequences shared between sorted populations at a frequency ratio of 2:1 or less, and the remaining shared sequences were assigned to the higher population. A sequence was defined as donor-reactive if the sequence was expanded at least 5-fold in CFSE-low cells compared with unstimulated cells and had a frequency of at least 0.01% in CFSE-low cells. Repertoire divergence was quantified by Jensen-Shannon divergence using the top 100 TCRbeta sequences ranked by frequency. For any sample with multiple sequencing runs, sorting error was corrected in each run separately before the runs were pooled. Drawn from immuneACCESS, this table holds only the in-frame rearrangements with V and J called that TCRdb kept. Clones are partly lost; checked studies trace under half to an unresolved V gene and leave the rest unexplained. V, J and clone size are taken as reported in that table, and D and trimming were inferred from the DNA itself. For this sample, the table gives under 55,000 clones. The ten top clones hold about 0.82% of the sample.

The investigation overall reported the following: In tolerant patients, the expansion of donor-specific Tregs was greater than global Treg expansion, suggesting that the expansion was antigen-driven rather than nonspecific. Expanding Tregs with activated donor B cells appeared to identify the most biologically relevant and donor-specific TCRbeta repertoire. Because only a small number of patients were included, the study had limitations, and the results will need to be validated in larger populations as well as under other immunosuppression protocols. Biological reproducibility was not directly addressed, though technical replication error appeared minimal. PCR primers changed over time for some patients, so nucleotide-level comparison across those patients' samples was not possible.

Reading the germline V gene gives CDR1 SGHTA and CDR2 FQGNSA. The junction shows trimming of 1 base on V and 8 bases on J, and the gene matches do not reach 1 base of it. The CDR3 contains 14 residues, cysteine and phenylalanine counted. Of the CDR3's DNA, 33 bases were read; they are in frame from base 1. What the time point label conveys for this sample: blood sample drawn before combined kidney and bone marrow transplant. Unstimulated Tregs (CD4+CD25+CD127-), CD4+ non-Tregs (CD4+CD25-), CD4 and CD8 cells were FACS-sorted from thawed PBMCs. 4 combined kidney and bone marrow transplant recipients from the ITN036ST trial were included as patients, and samples were available only from these trial subjects. Healthy control blood was processed by Ficoll density gradient to PBMCs and cryopreserved; patient PBMCs were collected before and after transplant.

This sequence originates from a human donor who received a combined kidney and bone marrow transplant. This chain is built from TRBV7-2 and TRBJ1-4; 10 central bases correspond to TRBD1. This sample comprised CD4+ T cells from blood, obtained before the transplant. The encoded CDR3 is CASSLGDRGEKLFF. The CDR3 DNA, read in part, is TGTGCCAGCAGCTTAGGGGACAGGGGCGAAAAA. The full variable domain, completed from the reference TRBV7-2 and TRBJ1-4 proteins outside the CDR3, reads GAGVSQSPSNKVTEKGKDVELRCDPISGHTALYWYRQSLGQGLEFLIYFQGNSAPDKSGLPSDRFSAERTGGSVSTLTIQRTQQEDSAVYLCASSLGDRGEKLFFGSGTQLSVL.